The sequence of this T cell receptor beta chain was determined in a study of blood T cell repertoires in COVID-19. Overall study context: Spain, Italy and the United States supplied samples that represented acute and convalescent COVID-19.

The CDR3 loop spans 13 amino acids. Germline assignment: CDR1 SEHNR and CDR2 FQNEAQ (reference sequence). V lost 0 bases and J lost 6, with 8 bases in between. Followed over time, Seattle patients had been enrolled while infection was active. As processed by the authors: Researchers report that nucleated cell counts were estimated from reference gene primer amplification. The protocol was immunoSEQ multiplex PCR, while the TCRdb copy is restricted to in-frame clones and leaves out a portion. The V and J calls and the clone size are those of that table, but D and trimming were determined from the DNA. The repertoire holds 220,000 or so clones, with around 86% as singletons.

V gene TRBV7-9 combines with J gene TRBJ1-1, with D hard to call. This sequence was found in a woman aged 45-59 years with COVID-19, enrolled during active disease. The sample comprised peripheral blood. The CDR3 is CASSLAGWAEAFF. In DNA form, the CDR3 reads TGTGCCAGCAGCTTAGCCGGGTGGGCTGAAGCTTTCTTT.